These T cell receptor beta chains were read from a single sample in a study of vaccination effects on CD4 cells after COVID-19. Profiled with immunoSEQ multiplex PCR; TCRdb holds only in-frame clones, not every one. The data contain some 50,000 clones, about 76% of them singletons. These receptors lack a known antigen. Sequences were derived from CD4+ T cells from PBMCs cultured without peptide, sampled after COVID-19 vaccination. Every receptor here comes from a human donor who had a prior SARS-CoV-2 infection. Each CDR3 is given with its conserved first and last residue. The D gene is left open where the match is weak. Size tells how often a clone was seen (once, few, many) or the class of an expanded clone, and some rows leave it out.

J,size,V,D,DNA,CDR3
TRBJ2-7,few,TRBV10-3,TRBD1,TGTGCCATCAGAGTGGGACAGGGGGCCCTCGGGACCTACGAGCAGTACTTC,CAIRVGQGALGTYEQYF
TRBJ2-1,once,TRBV29-1,NA,TGCAGCGCGGAACGGGCGGGAAGACAGTTCTTC,CSAERAGRQFF
TRBJ2-5,NA,TRBV24-1,NA,TGTGCCACCAGTGTAAAAGAGACCCAGTACTTC,CATSVKETQYF
TRBJ2-1,NA,TRBV9,NA,TGTGCCAGCAGCGTAGGCACAGATCTATCCGATGAGCAGTTCTTC,CASSVGTDLSDEQFF
TRBJ1-1,few,TRBV6-5,NA,TGTGCCAGCAGTTTATGGGGGGCGGACACTGAAGCTTTCTTT,CASSLWGADTEAFF
TRBJ2-1,NA,TRBV7-3,TRBD2,TGTGCCAGCAGCCCCAGTCTAGCGGGAGATCGGGAGCAGTTCTTC,CASSPSLAGDREQFF
TRBJ2-5,NA,TRBV11-2,NA,TGTGCCAGCAGCTTAGATCTGGGAGAGACCCAGTACTTC,CASSLDLGETQYF
TRBJ2-7,NA,TRBV28,TRBD2,TGTGCCAGCAGTTTAGGACTAGCGGGAGTTTACGAGCAGTACTTC,CASSLGLAGVYEQYF
TRBJ2-3,NA,TRBV4-3,TRBD2,TGCGCCAGCAGCCCGTGGGGTAGGGGAGGGCTCACAGATACGCAGTATTTT,CASSPWGRGGLTDTQYF
TRBJ2-2,NA,TRBV7-3,NA,TGTGCCAGCAGCGACGGTTTGAACACCGGGGAGCTGTTTTTT,CASSDGLNTGELFF
TRBJ1-1,NA,TRBV28,NA,TGTGCCAGCGATAGGTGGCCCCACACTGAAGCTTTCTTT,CASDRWPHTEAFF
TRBJ2-1,NA,TRBV7-2,NA,TGTGCCAGCAGCTCTTCGTGGGGGAATGAGCAGTTCTTC,CASSSSWGNEQFF
TRBJ1-5,NA,TRBV24-1,NA,TGTGCCACCAGTGATCGGACAGACAGTAGCAATCAGCCCCAGCATTTT,CATSDRTDSSNQPQHF
TRBJ1-1,few,TRBV10-3,TRBD1,TGTGCCATCAGTCCAGGGGGCACTGAAGCTTTCTTT,CAISPGGTEAFF
TRBJ2-7,once,TRBV5-4,NA,TGTGCCAGCAGCTTGGGGGGCGCGGAAGACTATGAGCAGTACTTC,CASSLGGAEDYEQYF
TRBJ2-1,few,TRBV6-5,NA,TGTGCCAGCATCCCAGGGTGGGGTTACAATGAGCAGTTCTTC,CASIPGWGYNEQFF
TRBJ1-5,NA,TRBV2,NA,TGTGCCAGCAGTGAACGGGGAGGTGGCAATCAGCCCCAGCATTTT,CASSERGGGNQPQHF
TRBJ2-5,NA,TRBV4-3,NA,TGCGCCAGCAGCCACAGGGGCACGGGGGCAGAGACCCAGTACTTC,CASSHRGTGAETQYF
TRBJ1-4,NA,TRBV2,NA,TGTGCCAGCAACTCCCGACGGGATGAAAAACTGTTTTTT,CASNSRRDEKLFF
TRBJ2-5,NA,TRBV18,TRBD2,TGTGCCAGCTCACCCCCGGGTAGAGCGGGGAGTCAAGAGACCCAGTACTTC,CASSPPGRAGSQETQYF
TRBJ2-7,NA,TRBV7-2,NA,TGTGCCAGCAGCCCGGCGCGAAGTATGTACGAGCAGTACTTC,CASSPARSMYEQYF
TRBJ1-3,few,TRBV11-3,TRBD1,TGTGCCAGCAGCCCCAGGGGGGGAAGAGGAAACACCATATATTTT,CASSPRGGRGNTIYF
TRBJ1-2,NA,TRBV12-3/TRBV12-4,NA,TGTGCCAGCAGTTTATCTCAGAACTATGGCTACACCTTC,CASSLSQNYGYTF
TRBJ2-7,NA,TRBV18,NA,TGTGCCAGCTCACCATTCGCCTGGGGGCAGAAAACCTACGAGCAGTACTTC,CASSPFAWGQKTYEQYF
TRBJ1-4,NA,TRBV9,NA,TGTGCCAGCGATGGGGGTGTCGGTGAAAAACTGTTTTTT,CASDGGVGEKLFF
TRBJ1-1,NA,TRBV6-6,TRBD1,TGTGCCAGCAGTTATAAAGGGGGCCCTGGCACTGAAGCTTTCTTT,CASSYKGGPGTEAFF